This is a list of T cell receptor beta chains from one sample in a study of control samples from healthy donors and cancer patients. Clones were sequenced by immunoSEQ multiplex PCR, and TCRdb holds only the in-frame ones, with some missing. There are 150,000 to 200,000 clones in the sample; more than 85% occur only once, and 2% lies in the top ten. Sequencing was performed on blood. All receptors come from a woman aged 40-49 years in good health. The CDR3 runs from the conserved cysteine through the conserved F or W. The order of the fields is D gene, clone size, J gene, V gene, CDR3 DNA, CDR3 protein. The D gene is left open where the match is weak. Size values are once, few and many counts, or a class for expanded clones, and some rows have none.

D: TRBD1
size: .
J: TRBJ2-3
V: TRBV7-6
DNA: TGTGCCAGCAGCCTATCCGGGACAGGGGTGAATACGCAGTATTTT
CDR3: CASSLSGTGVNTQYF

D: .
size: .
J: TRBJ2-1
V: TRBV29-1
DNA: TGCAGCGTTGAAGAAACCAATGAGCAGTTCTTC
CDR3: CSVEETNEQFF

D: .
size: .
J: TRBJ1-5
V: TRBV3-1/TRBV3-2
DNA: TGTGCCAGCAGCCAAGCGGGGGTTGGGAGCAATCAGCCCCAGCATTTT
CDR3: CASSQAGVGSNQPQHF

D: .
size: once
J: TRBJ2-7
V: TRBV6-1
DNA: TGTGCCAGCAGTGAAATTGGCGGTTGGGAGCCGGGGCACTACGAGCAGTACTTC
CDR3: CASSEIGGWEPGHYEQYF

D: TRBD1
size: .
J: TRBJ1-2
V: TRBV7-8
DNA: TGTGCCAGCAGCCCAGGGGGCCTGTTCTATGGCTACACCTTC
CDR3: CASSPGGLFYGYTF

D: TRBD1
size: .
J: TRBJ1-4
V: TRBV14
DNA: TGTGCCAGCAGCCCGATAGTAACAGGGGCCGATGAAAAACTGTTTTTT
CDR3: CASSPIVTGADEKLFF

D: .
size: .
J: TRBJ1-3
V: TRBV10-3
DNA: TGTGCCATCAGTGACGAACTCGGCCGACGCTCTGGAAACACCATATATTTT
CDR3: CAISDELGRRSGNTIYF

D: TRBD2
size: .
J: TRBJ2-7
V: TRBV11-2
DNA: TGTGCCAGCAGCTTAGGGTGGAGCTTGCGGGGGGCCTACGAGCAGTACTTC
CDR3: CASSLGWSLRGAYEQYF

D: TRBD2
size: .
J: TRBJ2-5
V: TRBV13
DNA: TGTGCCAGCAGCTTACGGCGGGGGGGCTGGGAGACCCAGTACTTC
CDR3: CASSLRRGGWETQYF

D: .
size: .
J: TRBJ1-2
V: TRBV13
DNA: TGTGCCAGCAGCTTTGAGGGGGGGGCCTATGGCTACACCTTC
CDR3: CASSFEGGAYGYTF

D: .
size: .
J: TRBJ2-7
V: TRBV3-1/TRBV3-2
DNA: TGTGCCAGCAGCCAGTCGATTAGCTGGAGGTTCTACGAGCAGTACTTC
CDR3: CASSQSISWRFYEQYF

D: .
size: .
J: TRBJ2-4
V: TRBV27
DNA: TGTGCCAGCAGTTTCCGGGGAGACATTCAGTACTTC
CDR3: CASSFRGDIQYF

D: .
size: .
J: TRBJ1-3
V: TRBV15
DNA: TGTGCCACCAGCAGGGGCAGGAGCTCTGGAAACACCATATATTTT
CDR3: CATSRGRSSGNTIYF

D: .
size: .
J: TRBJ1-1
V: TRBV12-5
DNA: TGTGCTAGTGGTTTGGTCTCAAACACTGAAGCTTTCTTT
CDR3: CASGLVSNTEAFF

D: .
size: .
J: TRBJ1-1
V: TRBV9
DNA: TGTGCCAGCAGCGTAGGTCAGGGGTATGGTACTGAAGCTTTCTTT
CDR3: CASSVGQGYGTEAFF

D: .
size: .
J: TRBJ2-5
V: TRBV2
DNA: TGTGCCAGCAGTGAAATTATCGGGGGCGGCGGTCCCCAGTACTTC
CDR3: CASSEIIGGGGPQYF

D: .
size: .
J: TRBJ1-3
V: TRBV7-9
DNA: TGTGCCAGCAGCTTAACGAGGGCAGCCAGGACAACTGGAAACACCATATATTTT
CDR3: CASSLTRAARTTGNTIYF

D: .
size: .
J: TRBJ2-1
V: TRBV2
DNA: TGTGCCAGCTCCCCGGCTAGCGCCGCCTACAATGAGCAGTTCTTC
CDR3: CASSPASAAYNEQFF